A single sample gave rise to the 19 T cell receptor beta chains below, sequenced in a study of T-cell reconstitution after alpha-beta-depleted transplantation in children. Molecular barcoding with unique molecular identifiers was used for the TCRbeta library. TCRdb re-analysed the PCR reads in MiXCR, keeping a single row per CDR3 protein. Among 600,000 to 700,000 distinct CDR3 sequences listed, 13% were seen once. The sequencing here drew on PBMCs, taken before TCRalphabeta/CD19-depleted stem cell transplant. Every receptor here comes from a girl aged 2-9 years with congenital amegakaryocytic thrombocytopenia, due to receive a stem cell transplant.

A few counts support this clonotype. V usage is TRBV7-9 and J usage is TRBJ2-5; D is possibly TRBD2 (5 bases). Germline values: CDR1 SEHNR, CDR2 FQNEAQ (reference sequence). The V end was cut by 1 base, the J end by 2 bases, with 11 bases between. The CDR3 length is 15 residues. CDR3 coding DNA: TGTGCCAGCAGCTTAGGGACTTCAATTCAAGAGACCCAGTACTTC. Encoded protein: CASSLGTSIQETQYF. The variable domain in full, with the rest retrieved from reference TRBV7-9 and TRBJ2-5, is DTGVSQNPRHKITKRGQNVTFRCDPISEHNRLYWYRQTLGQGPEFLTYFQNEAQLEKSRLLSDRFSAERPKGSFSTLEIQRTEQGDSAMYLCASSLGTSIQETQYFGPGTRLLVL.

A few counts support this clonotype. The gene calls are TRBV7-3 and TRBJ2-3; D remains ambiguous. With 3 bases removed from V and 9 bases from J, the gap between germline ends came to 10 bases. CDR1 and CDR2 from the germline V gene are SGHTA and FQGTGA. This CDR3 spans 12 amino acids. The CDR3 sequence is CASSFGVSTQYF. CDR3 sequence (DNA): TGTGCCAGCAGCTTTGGGGTTTCAACGCAGTATTTT.

This clonotype was seen at least ten times. The chain links TRBV9 to TRBJ2-3, with 8 bases matching TRBD2. Germline loops: CDR1 SGDLS, CDR2 YYNGEE. V was pared by 4 bases and J by 5 bases, with 6 bases of the junction left unmatched. CDR3 size: 14 residues. CDR3 amino acids: CASSPGLGLDTQYF. The CDR3 coding sequence is TGTGCCAGCAGCCCGGGACTAGGTTTAGATACGCAGTATTTT.

In this sample, this clonotype turned up many times. The V call is TRBV20-1, the J call TRBJ1-2; D is ambiguous. The CDR3 extends over 14 amino acids. Trimming left V 3 bases short and J 0 bases short, with 11 bases between. Germline CDR1 is DFQATT and CDR2 is SNEGSKA (reference sequence). CDR3 nucleotides: TGCAGTGCTAGTGTCCCGGGATCTAACTATGGCTACACCTTC. This translates into CSASVPGSNYGYTF.

The chain carries TRBV2 and TRBJ2-2, with 8 bases aligning to TRBD2. With 3 bases clipped from V and 1 base from J, the junction kept 4 bases outside the gene matches. The CDR3 has 16 residues. Germline V gene lookup returns CDR1 SNHLY and CDR2 FYNNEI. CDR3 sequence reads: CASSDGREGNTGELFF. The CDR3 coding sequence is TGTGCCAGCAGTGACGGTCGGGAGGGGAACACCGGGGAGCTGTTTTTT. The full variable domain, completed using reference TRBV2 and TRBJ2-2, is EPEVTQTPSHQVTQMGQEVILRCVPISNHLYFYWYRQILGQKVEFLVSFYNNEISEKSEIFDDQFSVERPDGSNFTLKIRSTKLEDSAMYFCASSDGREGNTGELFFGEGSRLTVL.

This clonotype was recorded a few times. The chain employs TRBV4-1 and TRBJ2-2; D is uncertain. This CDR3 spans 14 amino acids. CDR1 and CDR2 from the germline V gene are MGHRA and YSYEKL. V was clipped by 0 bases and J by 5 bases, with 7 bases between them. CDR3 DNA sequence: TGCGCCAGCAGCCAAGATCGGTTAACCGGGGAGCTGTTTTTT. It yields the protein CASSQDRLTGELFF.

The CDR3 sequence: CASSPTPSKNIQYF. The CDR3 DNA follows: TGTGCCAGCTCACCAACCCCCAGCAAAAACATTCAGTACTTC. The chain links TRBV18 to TRBJ2-4; no clear D gene. V gave up 2 bases and J gave up 3 bases, with 8 bases separating them. Germline V CDR1 and CDR2: KGHSH, LQKENI. The CDR3 is 14 amino acids.

This clonotype appeared a few times. V usage is TRBV6-6 and J usage is TRBJ2-5; the D gene could be TRBD1 or TRBD2 (5 bases each). This CDR3 spans 11 amino acids. V was cut by 7 bases and J by 5 bases, with 8 bases left in between. Germline values: CDR1 MNHNY, CDR2 SVGAGI (reference sequence). This chain's CDR3 is CASMGEETQYF. CDR3 in DNA: TGTGCCAGCATGGGGGAGGAGACCCAGTACTTC.

The V gene is TRBV1, the J gene TRBJ2-1; the D call of TRBD2 is as the table states it, not checked on the DNA. TRBV1 is designated a pseudogene. The CDR3 has 20 residues. This CDR3 is CTSSPKSTLLAILPYNEQFF. The CDR3 DNA reads TGCACCAGCAGCCCTAAGAGTACCTTACTAGCGATTCTCCCCTACAATGAGCAGTTCTTC.

With regard to this clonotype: With a much larger clone just one base away, this may be a read error. This sequence joins TRBV5-1 and TRBJ2-2, with D tentatively TRBD1 or TRBD2 (5 bases each). The length of the CDR3 is 15 residues. CDR1 SGHRS and CDR2 YFSETQ come from the germline V gene. The CDR3 reads CASSLDGRRTGALFF. Here the CDR3 DNA reads TGCGCCAGCAGCTTGGATGGTCGGCGAACCGGGGCGCTGTTTTTT.

This clonotype was counted between two and nine times. This chain uses TRBV6-1 with TRBJ1-5; D is uncertain. Germline CDR1 is MNHNS and CDR2 is SASEGT. Trimming shortened V by 10 bases and J by 5 bases, and 21 bases separated the two germline ends. This CDR3 has 15 amino acids. The chain's CDR3 is CATSPRARWDQPQHF. In nucleotides, the CDR3 is TGTGCCACCTCACCTCGGGCCCGGTGGGATCAGCCCCAGCATTTT.

This clonotype has just a few counts. The J gene is TRBJ1-1, the V gene TRBV7-3; 7 bases line up with TRBD1. Trimming at V came to 5 bases and at J to 12 bases, leaving 12 bases not matched to a gene. The CDR3 runs 13 residues. The germline V gene has CDR1 SGHTA and CDR2 FQGTGA. The CDR3 coding sequence is TGTGCCAGCAGCCTCGACAGGGCCCCTCCGTCTTTCTTT. Its protein is CASSLDRAPPSFF.

This clonotype was seen only a few times. The rearrangement joins TRBV12-3 or TRBV12-4 to TRBJ1-2, with D unclear. The CDR3 has 12 amino acids. V lost 10 bases and J lost 3, with 12 bases in between. The CDR3 sequence is CANLGEDYGYTF. DNA for the CDR3: TGTGCCAACCTCGGGGAGGACTATGGCTACACCTTC.

This clonotype was observed at least ten times. The chain couples TRBV12-3 or TRBV12-4 to TRBJ2-1; D is unclear. CDR3 size: 12 residues. V lost 5 bases to trimming and J lost 8 bases, with 10 bases between them. The CDR3 sequence: CASSRLRDEQFF. For the CDR3, the DNA is TGTGCCAGCAGTCGCCTTAGGGATGAGCAGTTCTTC.

The V call is TRBV5-1, the J call TRBJ2-5; 8 nucleotides line up with TRBD2. The CDR3 sequence is 17 residues long. The ends lost 1 base at V and 5 bases at J; junction bases unmatched: 13. CDR1 is SGHRS, CDR2 YFSETQ, per germline. The CDR3 coding sequence is TGCGCCAGCAGCTTGCAATCCTACAGCGGGAGCGGTGAGACCCAGTACTTC. It codes for CASSLQSYSGSGETQYF.

This clonotype occurred many times. The chain employs TRBV20-1 and TRBJ1-4; D may be TRBD1 (6 bases). The CDR3 length is 16 residues. Trimming removed 2 bases from V and 12 bases from J, with 25 bases in between. Germline V gene data show CDR1 as DFQATT and CDR2 as SNEGSKA (reference sequence). The CDR3, as DNA: TGCAGTGCTAGACGGACAGTATATTCAACCTGGGGGGAACTGTTTTTT. Protein sequence: CSARRTVYSTWGELFF.

This clonotype came up many times. The genes are TRBV29-1 and TRBJ1-2; D remains unclear. The CDR3 has 12 amino acids. V was shortened by 6 bases and J by 4 bases, with 12 bases between the two germline ends. The germline CDR1 and CDR2 sequences are SQVTM and ANQGSEA. The DNA for the CDR3 is TGCAGCGTATATCCCGAGGGCTATGGCTACACCTTC. This encodes CSVYPEGYGYTF.

This clonotype came up a few times. The rearrangement joins TRBV5-1 to TRBJ1-6, with D maybe TRBD1 (6 bases). Per germline, CDR1 SGHRS and CDR2 YFSETQ. The CDR3 runs to 17 residues. Trimming removed 1 base at V and 8 bases at J, with 19 bases between. The CDR3: CASSLRTGSPADSPLHF. DNA of the CDR3: TGCGCCAGCAGCTTGAGAACAGGGTCCCCGGCGGATTCACCCCTCCACTTT. The complete variable domain, with remaining parts taken from reference TRBV5-1 and TRBJ1-6, reads KAGVTQTPRYLIKTRGQQVTLSCSPISGHRSVSWYQQTPGQGLQFLFEYFSETQRNKGNFPGRFSGRQFSNSRSEMNVSTLELGDSALYLCASSLRTGSPADSPLHFGNGTRLTVT.

In this sample, this clonotype turned up a few times. This sequence joins TRBV2 and TRBJ2-1, with 10 bases lining up with TRBD2. The germline gives CDR1 SNHLY, CDR2 FYNNEI. The trim removed 4 bases at V and 15 bases at J, leaving 6 bases unmatched. CDR3 length: 12 residues. The CDR3 nucleotides read TGTGCCAGCAGTGTGGTAGCGGGAGGTCTGTTCTTC. Its translation: CASSVVAGGLFF.